What follows are 9 T cell receptor beta chains derived from one specimen sequenced in a study of control samples from healthy donors and cancer patients. This table comes from immunoSEQ multiplex PCR, and its TCRdb copy is limited to in-frame clones, with some not included. The table lists about 120,000 clones, approximately 88% of them singletons. The specimen was blood. These receptors all come from a man aged 40-49 years in good health.

This sequence joins TRBV7-9 and TRBJ1-1; unclear D gene. The CDR3 extends over 15 amino acids. Germline V gives CDR1 SEHNR, CDR2 FQNEAQ (reference sequence). The V and J ends lost 2 bases and 1 base respectively, with 11 bases between them. The CDR3 DNA is TGTGCCAGCAGCTTACAGGACGGGAGGAACACTGAAGCTTTCTTT. As protein: CASSLQDGRNTEAFF.

This clone was observed a single time. The chain couples TRBV6-4 to TRBJ2-2; 11 bases line up with TRBD1. Unmatched junction bases numbered 5, after V lost 6 bases and J lost 5 bases. The CDR3 has 15 amino acids. Germline V gene sequence: CDR1 MRHNA, CDR2 SNTAGT. In nucleotides, the CDR3 is TGTGCCAGCAGAGGACAGGGGGCAGGGACCGGGGAGCTGTTTTTT. This translates into CASRGQGAGTGELFF.

The chain joins TRBV18 to TRBJ1-1; D remains ambiguous. In germline, CDR1 is KGHSH, CDR2 LQKENI. The CDR3 runs 13 residues. Trimming stripped 5 bases from V and 1 base from J, with 8 bases between. This CDR3 is CASSNRENTEAFF. CDR3 bases: TGTGCCAGCTCAAATAGGGAGAACACTGAAGCTTTCTTT.

There are a few counts of this clone. The chain carries TRBV14 and TRBJ2-1; D is unresolved. CDR1 is SGHDN, CDR2 FVKESK, per germline. The length of the CDR3 is 15 residues. Between the trimmed V and J ends, which lost 0 bases and 1 base, there was a span of 7 bases. The chain's CDR3 is CASSQEQLSYNEQFF. DNA for the CDR3: TGTGCCAGCAGCCAAGAACAACTGTCCTACAATGAGCAGTTCTTC.

The V call is TRBV19, the J call TRBJ1-1, with D hard to call. Trimming left V 3 bases short and J 1 base short, with 15 bases between. CDR3 length: 16 residues. Looked up from germline, CDR1 is LNHDA and CDR2 is SQIVND (reference sequence). This chain's CDR3 is CASSIGEGYTNTEAFF. The CDR3 DNA follows: TGTGCCAGTAGTATTGGTGAGGGATATACGAACACTGAAGCTTTCTTT.

CDR3 region: CSVEDFYEQYF. The CDR3 DNA reads as TGCAGCGTTGAAGATTTTTACGAGCAGTACTTC. The chain employs TRBV29-1 and TRBJ2-7; D call uncertain. This CDR3 contains 11 residues. Trimming cost V 0 bases and J 4 bases, with 4 bases left between them. Germline V CDR1 and CDR2: SQVTM, ANQGSEA.

This chain uses TRBV24-1 with TRBJ1-2; D uncertain. The CDR3 spans 15 residues. CDR1 is KGHDR, CDR2 SFDVKD, per germline. V was shortened by 4 bases and J by 2 bases, with 13 bases between the two germline ends. Here the CDR3 reads CATSDGPQSNYGYTF. The CDR3 bases are TGTGCCACCAGTGACGGACCACAGTCGAACTATGGCTACACCTTC.

Remarks on this clone: The sample holds other DNA sequences that translate to the same CDR3. This chain joins TRBV9 and TRBJ1-4, with 9 bases fitting TRBD1. V gave up 6 bases and J gave up 8 bases; unmatched junction bases: 8. CDR1 SGDLS and CDR2 YYNGEE come from the germline V gene. This CDR3 spans 14 amino acids. The CDR3 here is CASTPGQGREKLFF. The DNA for the CDR3 is TGTGCCAGCACCCCGGGACAGGGACGGGAAAAACTGTTTTTT. Full variable domain (outside the CDR3, taken from reference TRBV9 and TRBJ1-4): DSGVTQTPKHLITATGQRVTLRCSPRSGDLSVYWYQQSLDQGLQFLIQYYNGEERAKGNILERFSAQQFPDLHSELNLSSLELGDSALYFCASTPGQGREKLFFGSGTQLSVL.

The chain couples TRBV6-2 or TRBV6-3 to TRBJ2-3; 13 bases match TRBD2. The V gene's germline CDR1 is MNHEY and CDR2 SVGEGT. The CDR3 is 17 residues long. J was trimmed by 5 bases and V by 2 bases; bases with no gene match: 7. In nucleotides, the CDR3 is TGTGCCAGCAGTTACGGACTAGCGGGGGCACTCCGAGATACGCAGTATTTT. Translating it yields CASSYGLAGALRDTQYF.